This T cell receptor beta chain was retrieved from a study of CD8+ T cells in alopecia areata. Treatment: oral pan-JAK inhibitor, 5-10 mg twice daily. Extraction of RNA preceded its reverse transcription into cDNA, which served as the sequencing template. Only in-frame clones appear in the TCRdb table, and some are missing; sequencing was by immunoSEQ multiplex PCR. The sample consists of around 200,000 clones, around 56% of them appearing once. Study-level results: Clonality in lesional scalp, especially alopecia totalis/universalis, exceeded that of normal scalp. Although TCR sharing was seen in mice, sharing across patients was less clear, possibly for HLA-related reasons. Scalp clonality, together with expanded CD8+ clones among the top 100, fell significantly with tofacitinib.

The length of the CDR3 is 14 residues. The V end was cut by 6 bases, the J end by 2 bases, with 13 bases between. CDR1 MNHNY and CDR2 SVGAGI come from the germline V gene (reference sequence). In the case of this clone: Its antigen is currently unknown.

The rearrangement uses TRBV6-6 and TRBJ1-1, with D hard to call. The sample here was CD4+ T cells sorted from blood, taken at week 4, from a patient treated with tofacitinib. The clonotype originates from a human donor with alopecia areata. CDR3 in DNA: TGTGCCAGCAGCCCCCCCAGCGCCAACACTGAAGCTTTCTTT. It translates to CASSPPSANTEAFF.